Following are 24 T cell receptor beta chains from one sample sequenced in a study of control samples from healthy donors and cancer patients. The table came from immunoSEQ multiplex PCR; TCRdb's copy has only in-frame clones and leaves some out. The table lists over 80,000 clones, 79% of them singletons. Input material: blood. Receptors were obtained from a woman under 40 in good health.

The CDR3 DNA reads as TGTGCCAGCAGGGACAGGGGGATGGGGAACACTGAAGCTTTCTTT. Amino acid sequence: CASRDRGMGNTEAFF. This chain connects TRBV2 to TRBJ1-1; 10 bases align to TRBD1. There are 15 residues in the CDR3. Germline V CDR1 and CDR2: SNHLY, FYNNEI. J was trimmed by 1 base and V by 6 bases; bases with no gene match: 5.

This chain uses TRBV7-3 with TRBJ1-1; D might be TRBD1 (6 bases). The germline V gene has CDR1 SGHTA and CDR2 FQGTGA. The CDR3 totals 13 residues. V gave up 3 bases and J gave up 3 bases, with 8 bases separating them. This CDR3 is CASSFSGDTEAFF. CDR3 DNA: TGTGCCAGCAGCTTTTCAGGGGACACTGAAGCTTTCTTT.

The chain recombines TRBV5-1 with TRBJ2-1, with a weak D call TRBD1 (5 bases). The germline gives CDR1 SGHRS, CDR2 YFSETQ. V was pared by 4 bases and J by 5 bases, with 13 bases between. The CDR3 covers 14 residues. DNA of the CDR3: TGCGCCAGCAGCAGGGCGGACACTCACAATGAGCAGTTCTTC. It is translated as CASSRADTHNEQFF.

The J gene is TRBJ2-1, the V gene TRBV15; TRBD2 matches 11 bases. This CDR3 spans 15 amino acids. Per germline, CDR1 LNHNV and CDR2 YYDKDF (reference sequence). Losses at the gene ends were 1 base for V and 8 bases for J; bases not matched to a gene: 4. CDR3 bases: TGTGCCACCAGCAGAGCCCTAGCGGGGGGAGATGAGCAGTTCTTC. Protein: CATSRALAGGDEQFF. The variable domain in full, completed from reference TRBV15 and TRBJ2-1, reads DAMVIQNPRYQVTQFGKPVTLSCSQTLNHNVMYWYQQKSSQAPKLLFHYYDKDFNNEADTPDNFQSRRPNTSFCFLDIRSPGLGDTAMYLCATSRALAGGDEQFFGPGTRLTVL.

The V and J genes are TRBV29-1 and TRBJ2-5; D is ambiguous. The CDR3 has 10 amino acids. V shed 4 bases and J shed 4 bases, with 4 bases lying between them. Germline CDR1 is SQVTM and CDR2 is ANQGSEA. The CDR3 is CSVAGETQYF. Here the CDR3 DNA reads TGCAGCGTTGCGGGAGAGACCCAGTACTTC. Full variable domain (missing parts from reference TRBV29-1 and TRBJ2-5): SAVISQKPSRDICQRGTSLTIQCQVDSQVTMMFWYRQQPGQSLTLIATANQGSEATYESGFVIDKFPISRPNLTFSTLTVSNMSPEDSSIYLCSVAGETQYFGPGTRLLVL.

The chain couples TRBV5-5 to TRBJ1-5, with no clear D. The CDR3 has 14 amino acids. Germline CDR1 SGHKS, CDR2 YYEKEE (reference sequence). Trimming cost V 6 bases and J 3 bases, with 13 bases left between them. The CDR3 is CASNPSSNNQPQHF. CDR3 DNA sequence: TGTGCCAGCAACCCCTCCAGTAACAATCAGCCCCAGCATTTT.

This sequence joins TRBV12-3 or TRBV12-4 and TRBJ2-5, with no clear D. V lost 6 bases to trimming and J lost 1 base, with 6 bases between them. This CDR3 comprises 12 residues. Here the CDR3 reads CASRTLQETQYF. In nucleotides, the CDR3 is TGTGCCAGCAGAACCCTCCAAGAGACCCAGTACTTC.

This clone appeared once. The rearrangement joins TRBV6-6 to TRBJ1-2; no clear D. Germline values: CDR1 MNHNY, CDR2 SVGAGI (reference sequence). This CDR3 has 15 amino acids. Trimming removed 4 bases at V and 3 bases at J, with 15 bases between. The CDR3 bases are TGTGCCAGCAGTTCCCCTTTTCGGGGAGACTATGGCTACACCTTC. It specifies CASSSPFRGDYGYTF.

This chain uses TRBV30 with TRBJ1-1, with D uncertain. V was cut by 4 bases and J by 3 bases, with 6 bases left in between. Germline assignment: CDR1 GTSNPN and CDR2 SVGIG (reference sequence). CDR3 length equals 11 residues. CDR3 protein: CAWIAYTEAFF. In nucleotides, the CDR3 is TGTGCCTGGATCGCGTACACTGAAGCTTTCTTT.

The chain uses TRBV6-5 and TRBJ1-1, with D tentatively TRBD1 (5 bases). Per the germline V gene, CDR1 is MNHEY and CDR2 is SVGAGI. V lost 5 bases to trimming and J lost 1 base, with 11 bases between them. The CDR3 spans 14 residues. DNA for the CDR3: TGTGCCAGCAGTATGGTCGGGGGGAACACTGAAGCTTTCTTT. Protein sequence: CASSMVGGNTEAFF.

The chain has TRBV19 and TRBJ2-2; a possible D gene is TRBD2 (6 bases). The CDR3 consists of 12 residues. Deletions cut 7 bases from V and 7 bases from J, with 10 bases between. CDR1 and CDR2 (germline): LNHDA, SQIVND (reference sequence). Written as DNA, the CDR3 is TGTGCCAGTACTGGAGGGATCGGGGAGCTGTTTTTT. Its protein product is CASTGGIGELFF.

The chain couples TRBV12-3 or TRBV12-4 to TRBJ1-1; tentatively, D is TRBD1 (6 bases). Trimming removed 7 bases at V and 6 bases at J, with 15 bases between. This CDR3 region has 13 residues. CDR3 nucleotides: TGTGCCAGCACCCCTGGAAAGGGGGCTGAAGCTTTCTTT. Encoded protein: CASTPGKGAEAFF.

This clone is deemed medium-sized. The chain carries TRBV9 and TRBJ1-1; possible D gene TRBD1, 5 bases. Germline CDR1 SGDLS, CDR2 YYNGEE. The CDR3 has 15 residues. The V end was cut by 3 bases, the J end by 0 bases, with 12 bases between. CDR3: CASSGGGVMNTEAFF. The CDR3 DNA is TGTGCCAGCAGCGGGGGAGGGGTTATGAACACTGAAGCTTTCTTT.

CDR3 DNA: TGTGCCAGCAGCCCCGGAAATTTCGGGGCTTTCTTT. This sequence encodes CASSPGNFGAFF. The rearrangement joins TRBV6-5 to TRBJ1-1; D gene uncertain. CDR3 length: 12 amino acids. Germline V gives CDR1 MNHEY, CDR2 SVGAGI. The ends were cut back, 6 bases at V and 11 bases at J, with 16 bases in the middle.

The chain is built from TRBV6-5 and TRBJ2-2; tentatively, D is TRBD1 (5 bases). The ends were cut back, 7 bases at V and 1 base at J, with 7 bases in the middle. Germline V gene lookup returns CDR1 MNHEY and CDR2 SVGAGI. The CDR3 loop spans 13 amino acids. The CDR3 spells CASNQGNTGELFF. CDR3 nucleotides: TGTGCCAGCAACCAGGGGAACACCGGGGAGCTGTTTTTT.

This chain joins TRBV12-3 or TRBV12-4 and TRBJ2-1; D uncertain. With 6 bases removed from V and 8 bases from J, the gap between germline ends came to 11 bases. The CDR3 covers 12 residues. As DNA, the CDR3 is TGTGCCAGCAGCGGTGACTCGGATGAGCAGTTCTTC. It yields the protein CASSGDSDEQFF.

This chain connects TRBV12-5 to TRBJ1-1, with 9 bases aligning to TRBD1. Germline V gene sequence: CDR1 LGHNT, CDR2 FRNRAP. The CDR3 runs 13 residues. V was clipped by 3 bases and J by 6 bases; unmatched bases: 2. CDR3 sequence (DNA): TGTGCTAGTGGTTTCCGGACAGGGGCTGAAGCTTTCTTT. Its translation: CASGFRTGAEAFF.

The chain recombines TRBV19 with TRBJ1-4, with D unclear. The CDR3 runs 12 residues. Germline assignment: CDR1 LNHDA and CDR2 SQIVND (reference sequence). V was trimmed by 4 bases and J by 10 bases, leaving 10 bases between them. CDR3 residues: CASSTPSRKLFF. Written as DNA, the CDR3 is TGTGCCAGTAGTACCCCCAGTAGAAAACTGTTTTTT.

The V call is TRBV20-1, the J call TRBJ1-1, with a weak D call TRBD1 (6 bases). Per germline, CDR1 DFQATT and CDR2 SNEGSKA (reference sequence). This CDR3 is built from 13 residues. V was pared by 3 bases and J by 3 bases, with 11 bases between. For the CDR3, the DNA is TGCAGTGCTAGTCGCGGACAGTACACTGAAGCTTTCTTT. Its translation is CSASRGQYTEAFF.

V usage is TRBV6-1 and J usage is TRBJ2-7; D unclear. From germline, CDR1 is MNHNS and CDR2 SASEGT. CDR3 size: 14 residues. Trimming stripped 2 bases from V and 4 bases from J, with 12 bases between. CDR3 loop: CASSEYWENYEQYF. The CDR3 DNA reads TGTGCCAGCAGTGAATACTGGGAAAATTACGAGCAGTACTTC.

A word on this clone: The same CDR3 also results from other DNA sequences found in this sample. This chain connects TRBV5-6 to TRBJ1-2, with D perhaps TRBD1 (6 bases). V was pared by 3 bases and J by 4 bases, with 10 bases between. The CDR3 sequence is 13 residues long. CDR1 SGHDT and CDR2 YYEEEE come from the germline V gene. CDR3 sequence (DNA): TGTGCCAGCAGCTCACAGGGAGCCTATGGCTACACCTTC. Amino acids: CASSSQGAYGYTF. Full variable domain (outside the CDR3, taken from reference TRBV5-6 and TRBJ1-2): DAGVTQSPTHLIKTRGQQVTLRCSPKSGHDTVSWYQQALGQGPQFIFQYYEEEERQRGNFPDRFSGHQFPNYSSELNVNALLLGDSALYLCASSSQGAYGYTFGSGTRLTVV.

V is TRBV4-3 and J is TRBJ1-1; no firm D call. Germline lookup yields CDR1 LGHNA and CDR2 YSLEER. Trimming cost V 0 bases and J 4 bases, with 15 bases left between them. This CDR3 has 16 residues. The CDR3 reads CASSQEVARTGTEAFF. The CDR3 DNA is TGCGCCAGCAGCCAAGAGGTGGCACGGACGGGCACTGAAGCTTTCTTT.

The chain recombines TRBV6-1 with TRBJ1-5, with D possibly matching TRBD1 (5 bases). With 1 base removed from V and 5 bases from J, the gap between germline ends came to 9 bases. CDR3 length equals 14 residues. The germline V gene encodes CDR1 MNHNS and CDR2 SASEGT. CDR3 sequence reads: CASSEGQGDQPQHF. DNA of the CDR3: TGTGCCAGCAGTGAAGGGCAAGGGGATCAGCCCCAGCATTTT.

The V gene is TRBV5-6, the J gene TRBJ1-4, with TRBD1 identical over 7 bases. This CDR3 contains 16 residues. Germline values: CDR1 SGHDT, CDR2 YYEEEE. J was trimmed by 6 bases and V by 2 bases; bases with no gene match: 10. This CDR3 is CASSLGVSQGDEKLFF. DNA for the CDR3: TGTGCCAGCAGCTTAGGGGTTTCGCAGGGGGATGAAAAACTGTTTTTT.